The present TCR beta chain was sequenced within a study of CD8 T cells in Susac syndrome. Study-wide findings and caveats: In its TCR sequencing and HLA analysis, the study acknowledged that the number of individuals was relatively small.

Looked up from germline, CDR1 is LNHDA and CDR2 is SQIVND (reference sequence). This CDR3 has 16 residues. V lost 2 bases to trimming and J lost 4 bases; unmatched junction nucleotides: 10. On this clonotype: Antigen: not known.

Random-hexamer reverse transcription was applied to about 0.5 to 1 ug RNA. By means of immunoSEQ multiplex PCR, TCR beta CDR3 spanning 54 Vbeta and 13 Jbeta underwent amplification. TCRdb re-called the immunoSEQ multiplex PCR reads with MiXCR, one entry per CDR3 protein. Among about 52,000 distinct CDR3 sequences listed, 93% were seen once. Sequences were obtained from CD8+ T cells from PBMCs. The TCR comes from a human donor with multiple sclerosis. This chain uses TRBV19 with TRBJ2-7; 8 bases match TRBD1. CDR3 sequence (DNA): TGTGCCAGTAGTATATCGTGGGACAGGAGAACTTACGAGCAGTACTTC. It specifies CASSISWDRRTYEQYF.